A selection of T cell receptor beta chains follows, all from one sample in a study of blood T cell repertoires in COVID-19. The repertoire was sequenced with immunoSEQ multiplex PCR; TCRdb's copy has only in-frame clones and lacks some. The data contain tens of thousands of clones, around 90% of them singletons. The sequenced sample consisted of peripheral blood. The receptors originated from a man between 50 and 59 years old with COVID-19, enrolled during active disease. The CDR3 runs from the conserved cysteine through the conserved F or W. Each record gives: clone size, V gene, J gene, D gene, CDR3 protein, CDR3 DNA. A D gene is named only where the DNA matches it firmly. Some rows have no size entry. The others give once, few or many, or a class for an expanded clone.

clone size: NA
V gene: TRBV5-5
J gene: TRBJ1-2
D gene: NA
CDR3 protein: CASSLGGGGPTGYTF
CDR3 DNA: TGTGCCAGCAGCTTGGGCGGAGGTGGTCCTACCGGCTACACCTTC

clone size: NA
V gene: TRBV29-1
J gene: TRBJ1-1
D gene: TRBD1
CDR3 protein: CSVVPGQGTEAFF
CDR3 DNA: TGCAGCGTCGTCCCGGGACAGGGGACTGAAGCTTTCTTT

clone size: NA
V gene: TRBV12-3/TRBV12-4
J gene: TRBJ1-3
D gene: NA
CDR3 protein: CASSPSSGNTIYF
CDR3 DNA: TGTGCCAGCAGCCCGAGCTCTGGAAACACCATATATTTT

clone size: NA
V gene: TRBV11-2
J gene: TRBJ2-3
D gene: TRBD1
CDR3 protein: CASSSGQGAADTQYF
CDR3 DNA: TGTGCCAGCAGCTCGGGACAGGGGGCCGCAGATACGCAGTATTTT

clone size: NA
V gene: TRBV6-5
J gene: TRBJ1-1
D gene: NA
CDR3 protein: CASTYSNAEAFF
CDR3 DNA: TGTGCCAGCACGTACAGCAACGCTGAAGCTTTCTTT

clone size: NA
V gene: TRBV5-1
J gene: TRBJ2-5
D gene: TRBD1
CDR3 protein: CASSYRTGAVSETQYF
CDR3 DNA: TGCGCCAGCAGCTACCGGACAGGGGCGGTATCAGAGACCCAGTACTTC

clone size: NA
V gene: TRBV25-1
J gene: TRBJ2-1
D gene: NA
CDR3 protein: CASSVTDTGEQFF
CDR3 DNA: TGTGCCAGCAGTGTGACAGATACCGGTGAGCAGTTCTTC

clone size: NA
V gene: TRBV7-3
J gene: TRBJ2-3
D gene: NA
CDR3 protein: CASSSSSRGDTQYF
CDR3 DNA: TGTGCCAGCAGCTCCTCTTCACGGGGGGATACGCAGTATTTT

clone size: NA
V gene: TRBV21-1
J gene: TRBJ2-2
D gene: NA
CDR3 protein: CASSKGGEREGVGELFF
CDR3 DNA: TGTGCCAGCAGCAAAGGAGGGGAGCGGGAGGGTGTCGGGGAGCTGTTTTTT

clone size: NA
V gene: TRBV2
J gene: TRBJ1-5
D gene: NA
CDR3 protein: CASKQGTMGQPQHF
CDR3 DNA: TGTGCCAGCAAGCAGGGTACTATGGGTCAGCCCCAGCATTTT

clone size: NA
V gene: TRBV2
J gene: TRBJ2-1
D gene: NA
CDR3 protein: CASRTGTYNEQFF
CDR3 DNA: TGTGCCAGCAGAACAGGGACATACAATGAGCAGTTCTTC

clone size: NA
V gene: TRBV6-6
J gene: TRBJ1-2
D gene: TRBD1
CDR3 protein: CASSSEWTGWGYTF
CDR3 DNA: TGTGCCAGCAGTAGCGAATGGACAGGGTGGGGCTACACCTTC

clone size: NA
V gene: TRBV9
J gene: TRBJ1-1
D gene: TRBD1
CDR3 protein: CASSNYRGTEAFF
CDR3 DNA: TGTGCCAGCAGCAATTACAGGGGAACTGAAGCTTTCTTT

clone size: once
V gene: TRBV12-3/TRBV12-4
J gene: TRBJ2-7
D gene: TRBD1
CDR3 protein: CASGDRGSYEQYF
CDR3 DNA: TGTGCCAGCGGGGACAGGGGGTCGTACGAGCAGTACTTC

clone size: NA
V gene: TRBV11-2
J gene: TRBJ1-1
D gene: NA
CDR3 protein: CASSLTANTEAFF
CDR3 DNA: TGTGCCAGCAGCTTGACTGCGAACACTGAAGCTTTCTTT

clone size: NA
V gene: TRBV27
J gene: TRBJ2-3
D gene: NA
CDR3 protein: CASSLQTIPSTDTQYF
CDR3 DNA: TGTGCCAGCAGTTTACAGACCATACCTAGTACAGATACGCAGTATTTT

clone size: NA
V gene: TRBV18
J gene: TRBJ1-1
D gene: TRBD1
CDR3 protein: CASSPARDRYPEAFF
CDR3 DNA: TGTGCCAGCTCACCCGCACGGGACAGGTACCCTGAAGCTTTCTTT

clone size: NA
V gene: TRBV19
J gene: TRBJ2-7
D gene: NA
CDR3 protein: CASSMGFRDIVPYEQYF
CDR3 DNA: TGTGCCAGTAGTATGGGGTTCCGGGACATCGTCCCCTACGAGCAGTACTTC

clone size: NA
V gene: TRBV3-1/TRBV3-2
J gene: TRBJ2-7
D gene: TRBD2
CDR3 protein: CASSKWTSGGSYEQYF
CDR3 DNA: TGTGCCAGCAGCAAATGGACTAGCGGGGGCTCCTACGAGCAGTACTTC

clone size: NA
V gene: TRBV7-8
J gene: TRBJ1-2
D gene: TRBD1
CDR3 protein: CASSPTNRDRGSYGYTF
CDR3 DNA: TGTGCCAGCAGCCCAACGAACCGGGACAGGGGGTCCTATGGCTACACCTTC

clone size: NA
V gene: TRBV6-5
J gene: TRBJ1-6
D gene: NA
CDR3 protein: CAIRAYNSPLHF
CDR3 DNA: TGTGCCATCCGGGCCTATAATTCACCCCTCCACTTT

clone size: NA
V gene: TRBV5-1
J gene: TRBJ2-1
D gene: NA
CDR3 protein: CASSYGSLNEQFF
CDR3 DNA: TGCGCCAGCAGCTACGGGAGCCTCAATGAGCAGTTCTTC

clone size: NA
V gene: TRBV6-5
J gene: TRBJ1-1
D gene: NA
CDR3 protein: CASSPPGVGTEAFF
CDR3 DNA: TGTGCCAGCAGTCCGCCCGGGGTGGGGACTGAAGCTTTCTTT

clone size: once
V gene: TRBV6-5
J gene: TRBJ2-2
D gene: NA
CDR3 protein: CASSQMGGATGELFF
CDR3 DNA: TGTGCCAGCAGCCAAATGGGGGGGGCCACCGGGGAGCTGTTTTTT

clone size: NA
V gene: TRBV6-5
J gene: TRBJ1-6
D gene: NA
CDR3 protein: CASSYSGGLNNSPLHF
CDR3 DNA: TGTGCCAGCAGTTACTCGGGAGGGCTGAATAATTCACCCCTCCACTTT

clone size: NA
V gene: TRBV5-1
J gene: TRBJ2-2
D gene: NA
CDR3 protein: CASRVAGPGELFF
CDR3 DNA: TGCGCCAGCAGAGTGGCGGGGCCCGGGGAGCTGTTTTTT

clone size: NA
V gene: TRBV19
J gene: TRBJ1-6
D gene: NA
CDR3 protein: CASSESKSSPLHF
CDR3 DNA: TGTGCCAGTAGTGAAAGCAAGTCTTCACCCCTCCACTTT

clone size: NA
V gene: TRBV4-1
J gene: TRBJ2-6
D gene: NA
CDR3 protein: CASSQYTSSGANVLTF
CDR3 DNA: TGCGCCAGCAGCCAATACACTAGCTCTGGGGCCAACGTCCTGACTTTC

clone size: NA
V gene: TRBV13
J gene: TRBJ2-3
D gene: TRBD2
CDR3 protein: CASSLTSVSDTQYF
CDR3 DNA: TGTGCCAGCAGCTTAACTAGCGTATCAGATACGCAGTATTTT

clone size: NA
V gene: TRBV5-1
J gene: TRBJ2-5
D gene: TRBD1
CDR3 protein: CASSPGQGQETQYF
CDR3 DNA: TGCGCCAGCAGCCCTGGACAGGGGCAAGAGACCCAGTACTTC

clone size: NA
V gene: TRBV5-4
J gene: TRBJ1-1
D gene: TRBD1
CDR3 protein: CASSLGGTAQNTEAFF
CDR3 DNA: TGTGCCAGCAGCTTGGGGGGGACAGCGCAGAACACTGAAGCTTTCTTT

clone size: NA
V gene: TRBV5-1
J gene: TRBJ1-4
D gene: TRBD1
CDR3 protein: CASSLGQGRDEKLFF
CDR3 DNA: TGCGCCAGCAGCTTGGGACAGGGACGGGATGAAAAACTGTTTTTT

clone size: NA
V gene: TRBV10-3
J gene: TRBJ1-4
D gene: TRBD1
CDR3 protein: CAIGAGGSEKLFF
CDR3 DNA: TGTGCCATCGGAGCAGGGGGCAGTGAAAAACTGTTTTTT

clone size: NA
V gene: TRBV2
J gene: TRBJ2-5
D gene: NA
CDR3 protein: CASISTRGDETQYF
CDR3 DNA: TGTGCCAGCATTTCTACAAGGGGCGATGAGACCCAGTACTTC

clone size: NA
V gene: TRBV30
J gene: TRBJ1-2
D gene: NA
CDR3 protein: CARRGGDRSSYGYTF
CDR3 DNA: TGTGCCCGGAGGGGGGGAGACCGCAGCTCCTATGGCTACACCTTC

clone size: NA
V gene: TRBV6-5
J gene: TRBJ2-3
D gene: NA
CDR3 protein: CASGRAHTDTQYF
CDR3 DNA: TGTGCCAGCGGGAGAGCCCACACAGATACGCAGTATTTT

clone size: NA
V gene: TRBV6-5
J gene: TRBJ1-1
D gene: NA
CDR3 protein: CASWRTDLREAFF
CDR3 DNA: TGTGCCAGCTGGCGGACGGACTTGAGAGAAGCTTTCTTT

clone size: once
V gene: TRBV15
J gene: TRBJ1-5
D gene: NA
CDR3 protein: CATSRDRGEQPQHF
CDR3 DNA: TGTGCCACCAGCAGAGACAGGGGAGAACAGCCCCAGCATTTT

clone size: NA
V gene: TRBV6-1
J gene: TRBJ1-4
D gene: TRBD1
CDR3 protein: CASSADRGRGEEKLFF
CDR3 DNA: TGTGCCAGCAGTGCCGACAGGGGGAGAGGTGAAGAAAAACTGTTTTTT

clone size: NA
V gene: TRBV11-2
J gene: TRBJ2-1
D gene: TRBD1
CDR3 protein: CASSSGQQSYNEQFF
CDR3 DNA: TGTGCCAGCAGCTCGGGACAGCAATCCTACAATGAGCAGTTCTTC

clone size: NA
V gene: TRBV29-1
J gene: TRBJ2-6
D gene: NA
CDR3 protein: CSVSPGANVLTF
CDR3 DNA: TGCAGCGTTAGCCCTGGGGCCAACGTCCTGACTTTC

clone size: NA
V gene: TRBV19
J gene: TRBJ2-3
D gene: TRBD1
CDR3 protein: CASSIDRAGTDTQYF
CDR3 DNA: TGTGCCAGTAGTATCGACAGGGCCGGCACAGATACGCAGTATTTT

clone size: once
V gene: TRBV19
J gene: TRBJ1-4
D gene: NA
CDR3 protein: CASSIGHFEKLFF
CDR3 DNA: TGTGCCAGTAGTATCGGACACTTTGAAAAACTGTTTTTT

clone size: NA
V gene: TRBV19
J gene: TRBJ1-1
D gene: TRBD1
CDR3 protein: CASLPGGFTEAFF
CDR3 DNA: TGTGCCAGCCTTCCAGGGGGGTTCACTGAAGCTTTCTTT

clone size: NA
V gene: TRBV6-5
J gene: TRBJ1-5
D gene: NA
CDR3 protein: CASSYSISGGQPQHF
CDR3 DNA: TGTGCCAGCAGTTACTCGATAAGCGGGGGCCAGCCCCAGCATTTT

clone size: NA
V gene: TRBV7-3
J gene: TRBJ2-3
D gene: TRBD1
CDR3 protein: CASSLRDRAEQYF
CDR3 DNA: TGTGCCAGCAGCCTCCGGGACAGGGCCGAGCAGTATTTT

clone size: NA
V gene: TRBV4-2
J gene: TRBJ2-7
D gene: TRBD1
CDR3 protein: CASSPTGGNYEQYF
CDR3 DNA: TGTGCCAGCAGTCCGACAGGGGGTAACTACGAGCAGTACTTC

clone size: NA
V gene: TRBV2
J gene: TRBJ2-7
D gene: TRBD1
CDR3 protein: CASGRDRAYEQYF
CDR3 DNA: TGTGCCAGTGGACGGGACAGGGCCTACGAGCAGTACTTC

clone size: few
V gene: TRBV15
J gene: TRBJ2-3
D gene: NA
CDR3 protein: CATSKSVADTQYF
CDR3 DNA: TGTGCCACCAGCAAGAGCGTCGCCGATACGCAGTATTTT

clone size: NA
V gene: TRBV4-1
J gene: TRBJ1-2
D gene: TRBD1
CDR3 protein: CASRTGTGGGGRGYTF
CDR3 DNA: TGCGCCAGCAGAACCGGGACAGGGGGCGGAGGCCGTGGCTACACCTTC

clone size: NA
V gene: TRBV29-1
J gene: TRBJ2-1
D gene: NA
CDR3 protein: CSVDSGGVDNEQFF
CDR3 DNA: TGCAGCGTGGATAGCGGAGGGGTGGACAATGAGCAGTTCTTC